The 3 T cell receptor beta chains reported below all come from one sample, sequenced in a study of blood T cells in healthy people across ages. Using a J-beta primer mix together with a sample-barcoded 5' primer, a second PCR was run for roughly 6 to 12 cycles. TCRdb reanalysed the 5' RACE reads using MiXCR and keeps one entry per CDR3 protein. The table includes hundreds of thousands of distinct CDR3 sequences, roughly 25% detected once. These data also featured in a second study, about T cells of mothers and their children.

Sequencing was performed on blood. The receptors stem from a boy younger than 18 in good health.

This clonotype has more than one count but fewer than ten. The chain is built from TRBV5-1 and TRBJ1-1; no clear D gene. The CDR3 totals 13 residues. Germline loops: CDR1 SGHRS, CDR2 YFSETQ. V was clipped by 0 bases and J by 8 bases, with 11 bases between them. The DNA of the CDR3 is TGCGCCAGCAGCTTGGACCCGGGCGGCGAAGCTTTCTTT. As protein: CASSLDPGGEAFF.

The chain uses TRBV9 and TRBJ2-4; the D is unclear. V shed 0 bases and J shed 8 bases, with 9 bases lying between them. The germline V gene encodes CDR1 SGDLS and CDR2 YYNGEE. The CDR3 runs 13 residues. The CDR3 DNA reads TGTGCCAGCAGCGTAGGCGGCAAGGACATTCAGTACTTC. It specifies CASSVGGKDIQYF.

This chain links TRBV28 with TRBJ2-5; the D gene is possibly TRBD1 (6 bases). CDR1 MDHEN and CDR2 SYDVKM come from the germline V gene. V shed 7 bases and J shed 0 bases, with 15 bases lying between them. The CDR3 consists of 15 residues. Here the CDR3 reads CASNFPGQDQETQYF. The CDR3 coding sequence is TGTGCCAGCAATTTTCCGGGACAAGACCAAGAGACCCAGTACTTC.